These 4 T cell receptor beta chains originate from one sample sequenced in a study of regulatory T cells in long-lasting Graves disease. Construction of TCR beta libraries relied on iRepertoire HTBI primers and on Arm-PCR targeting CDR3 regions. TCRdb recomputed calls from the multiplex PCR reads with MiXCR, one row per CDR3 protein. Of 550,000 or so distinct CDR3 sequences in the sample, about 11% were seen once. The time point was: newly diagnosed GD, antithyroid drugs for less than 3 months. Generation of the TCR library employed RNA extracted from PBMCs. Another study also made use of these data, one on T cells in Graves' hyperthyroidism and ophthalmopathy.

Sequences were derived from peripheral blood mononuclear cells (PBMCs), sampled at new diagnosis, from a patient treated with antithyroid drugs. The receptors derive from a woman younger than 45 with Graves disease.

J is TRBJ1-4 and V is TRBV6-1; 7 bases match TRBD1. Per the germline V gene, CDR1 is MNHNS and CDR2 is SASEGT. The CDR3 extends over 15 amino acids. V was pared by 6 bases and J by 5 bases, with 9 bases of the junction left unmatched. CDR3 protein: CASSGGQVTNEKLFF. CDR3 DNA: TGTGCCAGCAGCGGCGGACAGGTTACCAATGAAAAACTGTTTTTT.

This clonotype was picked up many times. This sequence joins TRBV6-1 and TRBJ2-7; TRBD1 is a possible D gene (6 bases). CDR3 length: 13 residues. From germline, CDR1 is MNHNS and CDR2 SASEGT. V was clipped by 6 bases and J by 2 bases, with 11 bases between them. Here the CDR3 reads CASRTGLAYEQYF. The CDR3 DNA follows: TGTGCCAGCAGGACAGGTTTAGCCTACGAGCAGTACTTC.

This clonotype was seen a few times. The chain recombines TRBV3-1 with TRBJ1-3; no clear D. Germline V gene sequence: CDR1 LGHDT, CDR2 YNNKEL (reference sequence). V dropped 1 base and J dropped 3 bases, with 7 bases sitting between them. CDR3 length: 14 amino acids. CDR3 in DNA: TGTGCCAGCAGCCAAGGCAGGCGTGGAAACACCATATATTTT. It is translated as CASSQGRRGNTIYF.

Ten or more counts support this clonotype. This chain uses TRBV7-8 with TRBJ1-1; tentatively, D is TRBD1 (5 bases). The ends were cut back, 6 bases at V and 1 base at J, with 9 bases in the middle. Germline CDR1 and CDR2: SGHVS and FQNEAQ. CDR3 length: 13 residues. CDR3 region: CASRMQGNTEAFF. The CDR3 nucleotides read TGTGCCAGCAGGATGCAGGGGAACACTGAAGCTTTCTTT.